What follows describes a single T cell receptor (beta chain). Its specificity is not known. 5'RACE with constant-segment primers built TCRalpha and TCRbeta cDNA libraries with UMIs. MiXCR, applied by TCRdb to the 5' RACE reads, yields one record per CDR3 protein. Here the sample spans 140,000 to 150,000 distinct CDR3 sequences, 20% to 25% being singletons. Germline V gene sequence: CDR1 SEHNR, CDR2 FQNEAQ (reference sequence). Deletions cut 5 bases from V and 3 bases from J, with 13 bases between. The CDR3 is 14 amino acids. This record comes from a study of T-cell memory formation after mild COVID-19. Study details: Across donors, TCR clusters were largely donor specific. Overall study results and limits: The study detected some responding clones in pre-infection memory, suggesting cross-reactive memory joined. Clones contracting across day 15 to 85 had a balanced CD4/CD8 profile; later expanding clones leaned CD4+.

The V gene is TRBV7-9, the J gene TRBJ1-2; perhaps TRBD1 as D (6 bases). This TCR derives from an adult woman who had mild COVID-19 (a few samples of this study predate the infection). Cell type and time point are not known. Sequenced material: PBMCs or a T cell subset sorted from them (not recorded which). The CDR3 DNA reads as TGTGCCAGCAGCCCGACCCGGACAGACTATGGCTACACCTTC. It is translated as CASSPTRTDYGYTF.